This T cell receptor (beta chain) was retrieved from a study of PD-1 blockade in mismatch repair-deficient tumors. About the study: Enrolled about 2013-2017, patients had progressing, pretreated mismatch repair-deficient cancers of approximately 13 types.

Germline V gives CDR1 KGHSH, CDR2 LQKENI. This CDR3 spans 16 amino acids. V trimming: 4 bases; J trimming: 8 bases; junction bases outside the gene matches: 6. Method: immunoSEQ multiplex PCR; TCRdb's copy keeps in-frame clones and lacks some. The data contain tens of thousands of clones, 65% to 85% of them seen just once; the ten biggest clones take up roughly 2.7%. All patients were mismatch repair deficient, assessed by either PCR or immunohistochemistry. Study-level points and caveats: Rapid post-treatment expansion, then contraction, generally preceding radiologic response, marked tumor-resident clones.

Remarks on this clone: As yet, its antigen is unknown.

The sequencing here drew on peripheral blood, taken 12 weeks after starting pembrolizumab. V and J are TRBV18 and TRBJ2-1, with 15 bases aligning to TRBD2. The TCR was taken from an adult with mismatch repair-deficient cancer. DNA for the CDR3: TGTGCCAGCTCACAAGGGACTAGCGGGAGGTTGGATGAGCAGTTCTTC. Its translation: CASSQGTSGRLDEQFF.